This T cell receptor beta chain was identified in a study of radiation and T cells in renal cell carcinoma (dated by TCRdb to between 2020 and 2021). About the study as a whole: Samples were obtained from a clinical trial, in which 15 Gy stereotactic body radiation therapy was delivered to primary renal cell carcinomas and nephrectomy was performed 4 weeks later. TCR beta sequencing covered roughly 53 samples in total, comprising some 26 tumors and 27 peripheral blood samples. In the approximately 53 samples combined, about 4 million unique CDR3 nucleotide sequences were found, encoding 2,658,974 unique CDR3 amino acid sequences. Broader findings and caveats from the paper: Top tumor clonotypes rose in blood from baseline to 2 weeks post-radiation, then contracted by 4 weeks, suggesting transient expansion of tumor-resident clones. Blood repertoire dynamics were not followed beyond 4 weeks after treatment. Because no pretreatment tumor biopsies were available, whether clonotypes were present in the tumor at baseline could not be determined. Because the trial had a single-armed design, the trial could not examine how radiation dose or scheduling affected the TCR repertoire.

About this clone: Its target antigen remains unknown. No base quality information exists; no much larger clone differs at one position.

Following the manufacturer's recommendations, the immunoSEQ kit was used to generate TCR beta libraries from genomic DNA. To prepare the libraries, a first multiplex PCR with proprietary primers was run, followed by a second PCR that added unique barcodes, and a bead cleanup was done after each round. Each sample batch included a kit-provided positive control reaction and a negative control reaction. The final libraries were assessed on an Agilent 4200 TapeStation D1000 ScreenTape, pooled by volume, and quantified by qPCR. Sequencing ran on an Illumina NextSeq500 with a MidOutput 150-cycle cartridge, using 156 Read1 and 15 Index1 cycles with kit custom primers. The pooled library was loaded at about 1 pM, with a 20% PhiX control spiked in. Processing in the source paper ran as follows. Vendor-processed data were analyzed in R, and a clonotype was defined as all T cells sharing the same CDR3 nucleotide sequence. In the clone abundance analyses, frequencies were normalized to the 10,000 most abundant clones in each sample. Public T cell clones, which averaged fewer than five per sample, were removed prior to analysis. Tumor-enriched clonotypes and baseline blood-enriched clonotypes were defined as those with an abundance difference of at least 32-fold between compartments. Clonotypes expanded or contracted between blood time points were identified with a beta-binomial differential abundance model. Similarity between tumor and blood repertoires was quantified using the Baroni-Urbani and Buser coefficient, and groups were compared with two-tailed Wilcoxon tests in R. TCRdb took over this immuneACCESS table, retaining in-frame rearrangements with V and J assigned. Such tables are incomplete; in checked studies, under half of the missing clones stem from an unresolved V gene, and the remainder is unexplained. D and trimming come from the DNA, and the V and J calls and clone size come from that table. This sample gives 120,000 or so clones in total; about four fifths of them show up just once. The ten largest clones add up to 4.5% to 7% of the sample.

In the paper's terms, the time point label means: blood 2 weeks post-SBRT. In the paper's terms, the treatment or condition label means: 15 Gy SBRT to primary tumor, nephrectomy 4 weeks later. To follow tumor-enriched clonotypes, serial peripheral blood was collected from radiation-treated patients at baseline and at 2 weeks and 4 weeks after SBRT. Renal cell carcinoma with clear cell pathology was present in all patients. Genomic DNA for TCR sequencing was prepared using the QIAamp DNA Blood Mini Kit (Qiagen). The analyses included only samples that passed all quality control checks. The germline V gene encodes CDR1 ENHRY and CDR2 SYGVKD. From V the trimming removes 6 bases and from J it removes 4 bases, while the gene matches leave 5 bases of the junction unaccounted for. The CDR3 contains 13 residues, cysteine and phenylalanine counted. Just CDR3 DNA is preserved here, 39 bases in frame from base 1.

The chain employs TRBV10-3 and TRBJ2-7, with 8 bases aligning to TRBD1. The sequence was obtained from a man over 45 with renal cell carcinoma. The material was blood, obtained from a patient whose treatment included radiotherapy and nephrectomy. The CDR3 amino acid sequence is: CAIRGQGAYEQYF. The DNA sequence is as follows: TGTGCCATCAGGGGTCAGGGGGCTTACGAGCAGTACTTC.